The rows below give T cell receptor beta chains drawn from one sample of a study of shared clonotypes between healthy human individuals. Using immunoSEQ multiplex PCR, the repertoire was profiled, and TCRdb retains in-frame clones only, with some absent. The profile shows roughly 1,000,000 clones, around 78% of them singletons. Sample: memory CD4+ T cells from PBMCs. These receptors originate from a man in his late teens or twenties in good health. Some clones in this sample may be carry-over from other donors' samples. Each CDR3 is given with its conserved first and last residue. A D gene is named only where the DNA matches it firmly. A clone size is listed for some rows: how often the clone was seen (once, few, many), or a class if it is expanded.

>TRBD2|TRBV7-9|-|12|TRBJ2-7
CASSGGGYEQYF
TGTGCCAGCAGCGGCGGGGGGTACGAGCAGTACTTC
>TRBD2|TRBV28|-|15|TRBJ2-1
CASSTGLAGIGEQFF
TGTGCCAGCAGTACGGGACTAGCGGGCATAGGTGAGCAGTTCTTC
>-|TRBV28|-|13|TRBJ1-1
CASSLPVNTEAFF
TGTGCCAGCAGTTTACCGGTGAACACTGAAGCTTTCTTT
>-|TRBV6-5|-|15|TRBJ1-4
CASSSPSRSSEKLFF
TGTGCCAGCAGTTCCCCCTCCCGGTCGTCTGAAAAACTGTTTTTT
>TRBD1|TRBV28|-|15|TRBJ2-1
CASSSTGPHLYEQFF
TGTGCCAGCAGTTCGACAGGGCCCCACCTTTATGAGCAGTTCTTC
>-|TRBV7-8|-|15|TRBJ1-2
CASSLDRLTNYGYTF
TGTGCCAGCAGCTTAGACAGGCTTACTAACTATGGCTACACCTTC
>-|TRBV10-3|many|12|TRBJ2-1
CAISESFFIRFF
TGTGCCATCAGTGAGTCGTTCTTCATCCGGTTCTTC
>TRBD2|TRBV5-1|once|14|TRBJ2-1
CASSLAGGPHEQFF
TGCGCCAGCAGCTTGGCGGGAGGGCCCCATGAGCAGTTCTTC
>TRBD2|TRBV5-1|-|17|TRBJ2-1
CASRSGLAGRFYNEQFF
TGCGCCAGCAGGTCGGGACTAGCGGGAAGATTCTACAATGAGCAGTTCTTC
>-|TRBV7-2|-|14|TRBJ1-2
CASSLKGLSAGFTF
TGTGCCAGCAGCTTAAAAGGGCTTTCAGCGGGCTTCACCTTC
>-|TRBV2|-|11|TRBJ2-7
CASFIASEQYF
TGTGCCAGCTTTATAGCATCCGAGCAGTACTTC
>TRBD1|TRBV4-1|few|15|TRBJ2-2
CASSPGTGVTGELFF
TGCGCCAGCAGCCCAGGGACAGGGGTCACCGGGGAGCTGTTTTTT
>-|TRBV2|few|13|TRBJ2-2
CATSISNTGELFF
TGTGCCACCTCAATCTCGAACACCGGGGAGCTGTTTTTT
>-|TRBV15|-|16|TRBJ1-5
CATEGDGPRGNQPQHF
TGTGCCACCGAGGGGGACGGACCGAGGGGCAATCAGCCCCAGCATTTT
>-|TRBV18|-|13|TRBJ1-2
CASSPPAGAHYTF
TGTGCCAGCTCACCACCGGCAGGGGCCCACTACACCTTC
>-|TRBV4-2|-|15|TRBJ2-7
CASSRDPVALYEQYF
TGTGCCAGCAGCCGCGACCCAGTGGCCCTCTACGAGCAGTACTTC
>-|TRBV14|-|12|TRBJ2-7
CASSQGKGLDYF
TGTGCCAGCAGCCAAGGGAAGGGTCTGGACTACTTC
>TRBD1|TRBV6-6|-|14|TRBJ2-7
CASSDRGGAYEQYF
TGTGCCAGCAGCGACAGGGGAGGTGCCTACGAGCAGTACTTC
>TRBD2|TRBV27|-|19|TRBJ2-7
CASSSRPAGTSGRAGEQYF
TGTGCCAGCAGTTCCCGCCCCGCCGGGACTAGCGGGAGGGCGGGCGAGCAGTACTTC
>-|TRBV18|many|14|TRBJ1-1
CASLIQRGDTEAFF
TGTGCCAGCCTTATCCAGCGGGGGGACACTGAAGCTTTCTTT
>-|TRBV14|many|14|TRBJ1-5
CASSHRGPHQPQHF
TGTGCCAGCAGCCATCGGGGGCCCCATCAGCCCCAGCATTTT
>-|TRBV9|few|13|TRBJ1-4
CASSFSTNEKLFF
TGTGCCAGCAGCTTCTCAACTAATGAAAAACTGTTTTTT
>-|TRBV2|-|13|TRBJ2-1
CASSTPSPTAQFF
TGTGCCAGCAGCACTCCTTCCCCGACAGCGCAGTTCTTC
>-|TRBV11-2|-|14|TRBJ2-5
CASSLVWLGETQYF
TGTGCCAGCAGCTTAGTCTGGCTGGGGGAGACCCAGTACTTC
>-|TRBV5-4|-|14|TRBJ1-2
CASSSAVPSYGYTF
TGTGCCAGCAGCTCAGCGGTCCCCTCCTATGGCTACACCTTC
>TRBD2|TRBV27|few|15|TRBJ2-1
CASSLGLAGAAEQFF
TGTGCCAGCAGTCTGGGACTAGCGGGGGCCGCTGAGCAGTTCTTC
>-|TRBV7-9|many|13|TRBJ2-5
CASNLVAVETQYF
TGTGCCAGCAACTTAGTGGCAGTAGAGACCCAGTACTTC
>-|TRBV5-6|few|14|TRBJ2-7
CASSNWNRDYEQYF
TGTGCCAGCAGCAATTGGAACCGTGACTACGAGCAGTACTTC
>-|TRBV5-1|-|17|TRBJ2-7
CARRQGLICGSPDEQYF
TGCGCCAGGCGTCAGGGGTTGATCTGCGGGAGCCCCGACGAGCAGTACTTC
>TRBD1|TRBV6-5|-|15|TRBJ1-1
CASSYSYRGDTEAFF
TGTGCCAGCAGTTACTCGTACAGGGGTGACACTGAAGCTTTCTTT
>-|TRBV5-1|-|14|TRBJ2-1
CASSLDGTYNEQFF
TGCGCCAGCAGCCTGGACGGGACCTACAATGAGCAGTTCTTC
>-|TRBV5-1|few|15|TRBJ2-2
CASSRDGINTGELFF
TGCGCCAGCAGCAGGGACGGAATAAACACCGGGGAGCTGTTTTTT
>TRBD1|TRBV27|-|15|TRBJ1-1
CASSPRQGRRAEAFF
TGTGCCAGCAGTCCCCGACAGGGCAGGCGAGCTGAAGCTTTCTTT
>TRBD1|TRBV19|few|16|TRBJ2-5
CASSIETGTVKETQYF
TGTGCCAGTAGTATCGAGACTGGGACAGTAAAAGAGACCCAGTACTTC
>-|TRBV7-2|many|13|TRBJ2-7
CASSRRVRDEQYF
TGTGCCAGCAGCCGACGCGTACGGGACGAGCAGTACTTC
>-|TRBV7-3|-|15|TRBJ2-2
CASSPVSGSTGELFF
TGTGCCAGCAGCCCAGTGTCGGGGTCTACCGGGGAGCTGTTTTTT
>-|TRBV6-5|-|14|TRBJ2-2
CASSYSRTTGELFF
TGTGCCAGCAGTTACTCGAGGACAACCGGGGAGCTGTTTTTT
>-|TRBV28|-|13|TRBJ1-1
CGGARAWDTEAFF
TGTGGGGGGGCCCGGGCATGGGACACTGAAGCTTTCTTT
>-|TRBV6-1|-|12|TRBJ2-5
CASAPLEETQYF
TGTGCCAGCGCCCCCCTTGAAGAGACCCAGTACTTC
>-|TRBV2|-|10|TRBJ2-3
CASSETFLYF
TGTGCCAGCAGCGAAACTTTTCTGTATTTT
>-|TRBV5-5|-|15|TRBJ1-5
CASSFTGAGNQPQHF
TGTGCCAGCAGCTTCACGGGGGCCGGGAATCAGCCCCAGCATTTT
>TRBD2|TRBV4-2|-|15|TRBJ2-3
CASSLRTSGTDTQYF
TGTGCCAGCAGCCTCCGGACTAGCGGCACAGATACGCAGTATTTT
>-|TRBV7-9|-|15|TRBJ1-6
CASSLGHAANSPLHF
TGTGCCAGCAGCTTAGGACATGCAGCTAATTCACCCCTCCACTTT
>TRBD2|TRBV5-1|few|16|TRBJ2-5
CASSFKSGAIQETQYF
TGCGCCAGCAGCTTCAAAAGCGGGGCCATCCAAGAGACCCAGTACTTC
>-|TRBV28|-|15|TRBJ1-1
CASSLLGALDTEAFF
TGTGCCAGCAGTTTGTTGGGGGCGCTTGACACTGAAGCTTTCTTT
>-|TRBV7-2|-|15|TRBJ2-1
CASSFRDLTYNEQFF
TGTGCCAGCAGCTTTCGGGACTTAACGTACAATGAGCAGTTCTTC
>-|TRBV10-3|-|15|TRBJ1-3
CAISLHSSSGNTIYF
TGTGCCATCAGTCTTCATTCGAGCTCTGGAAACACCATATATTTT
>TRBD1|TRBV18|-|16|TRBJ1-2
CASSPRQGGEDYGYTF
TGTGCCAGCTCACCACGGCAGGGGGGTGAGGACTATGGCTACACCTTC
>-|TRBV6-5|-|12|TRBJ1-4
CASRNFNEKLFF
TGTGCCAGCAGAAACTTTAATGAAAAACTGTTTTTT
>-|TRBV7-9|-|13|TRBJ2-7
CASSMTSSYEQYF
TGTGCCAGCAGCATGACTAGTTCCTACGAGCAGTACTTC
>-|TRBV18|-|13|TRBJ1-1
CASSPPESIEAFF
TGTGCCAGCTCACCACCCGAATCAATTGAAGCTTTCTTT
>TRBD2|TRBV28|-|20|TRBJ2-2
CASSFRGLAGILWNTGELFF
TGTGCCAGCAGTTTCAGAGGACTAGCGGGTATCCTATGGAACACCGGGGAGCTGTTTTTT
>TRBD1|TRBV5-1|-|15|TRBJ1-4
CASSPTGTGVEKLFF
TGCGCCAGCAGCCCCACCGGGACAGGGGTTGAAAAACTGTTTTTT